This T cell receptor beta chain was found in a study of CD8 T cells in Susac syndrome. Broader study findings: The CD4+ T cell repertoire of patients with Susac syndrome showed no detectable clonal expansion.

Trimming took 8 bases from V and 10 from J; bases not matched to a gene: 9. The germline V gene has CDR1 SQVTM and CDR2 ANQGSEA. The CDR3 sequence is 11 residues long. Sequencing of TCR beta covered CD8+ and CD4+ T cells obtained from blood. In contrast to the negatively isolated CD8+ and CD4+ T cells, TEMRA cells were FACS-enriched. Random hexamers primed reverse transcription of about 0.45 to 1 ug RNA. TCRdb fed the immunoSEQ multiplex PCR reads into MiXCR, producing one record per CDR3 protein. This table holds about 170,000 distinct CDR3 sequences, more than 95% found once. A note on this clonotype: Its antigen is still unknown.

This chain links TRBV29-1 with TRBJ1-2, with TRBD1 identical over 8 bases. The source material was CD4+ T cells from PBMCs. The source of this sequence is a human donor with Susac syndrome. The CDR3 spells CSTSDREAYTF. CDR3 bases: TGCAGCACCTCGGACAGGGAGGCCTACACCTTC.